Below are 12 T cell receptor beta chains sequenced from a single sample in a study of cytomegalovirus exposure and HLA in healthy donors. The PCR had 60 Vbeta and 13 Jbeta primers. Measured with immunoSEQ multiplex PCR; TCRdb has only the in-frame clones, and not every one. The data contain about 110,000 clones, 76% of them singletons. The specimen sequenced was PBMCs. The receptor set was obtained from a man in his thirties or forties in good health and CMV-seropositive.

The chain joins TRBV21-1 to TRBJ2-1; TRBD2, the D gene given by the table, was not confirmed from the DNA. TRBV21-1 is a pseudogene locus. CDR3 length: 16 amino acids. The CDR3 here is CASSPLAGGLENEQFF. CDR3 DNA sequence: TGTGCCAGCAGCCCCCTAGCGGGGGGGCTGGAGAATGAGCAGTTCTTC.

CDR3 amino acids: CAISEGPPQGYEQYF. The CDR3 DNA reads as TGTGCCATCAGTGAAGGCCCACCACAGGGCTACGAGCAGTACTTC. The rearrangement links TRBV10-3 to TRBJ2-7, with D possibly being TRBD1 (6 bases). Trimming removed 3 bases at V and 3 bases at J, with 15 bases between. The CDR3 loop spans 15 amino acids. Per the germline V gene, CDR1 is ENHRY and CDR2 is SYGVKD.

The chain joins TRBV28 to TRBJ2-7; TRBD2 agrees at 8 bases. In germline, CDR1 is MDHEN, CDR2 SYDVKM. This CDR3 contains 15 residues. The ends lost 5 bases at V and 2 bases at J; junction bases unmatched: 8. Written as DNA, the CDR3 is TGTGCCAGCAGTCTCCTCGCGGGGGGCCCCTACGAGCAGTACTTC. This encodes CASSLLAGGPYEQYF. The full variable domain, with the rest looked up from reference TRBV28 and TRBJ2-7, is DVKVTQSSRYLVKRTGEKVFLECVQDMDHENMFWYRQDPGLGLRLIYFSYDVKMKEKGDIPEGYSVSREKKERFSLILESASTNQTSMYLCASSLLAGGPYEQYFGPGTRLTVT.

This clone was picked up a small number of times. CDR3 nucleotide sequence: TGCAGCGTGTGGGACAGTCAAGAGACCCAGTACTTC. As protein: CSVWDSQETQYF. The gene calls are TRBV29-1 and TRBJ2-5; 7 positions agree with TRBD1. V trimming: 6 bases; J trimming: 2 bases; junction bases outside the gene matches: 3. CDR1 and CDR2 from the germline V gene are SQVTM and ANQGSEA. The CDR3 extends over 12 amino acids.

The chain recombines TRBV5-1 with TRBJ1-6; 9 nucleotides match TRBD1. V shed 0 bases, J shed 8 bases, and the junction held 3 bases outside the gene matches. The germline V gene has CDR1 SGHRS and CDR2 YFSETQ. The length of the CDR3 is 15 residues. This CDR3 is CASSLVGQGDSPLHF. CDR3 DNA sequence: TGCGCCAGCAGCTTGGTGGGACAGGGCGATTCACCCCTCCACTTT.

This clone was found a few times. The chain has TRBV2 and TRBJ1-1, with D possibly matching TRBD1 (6 bases). Germline lookup yields CDR1 SNHLY and CDR2 FYNNEI. The CDR3 spans 12 residues. V was cut by 8 bases and J by 4 bases, with 11 bases left in between. CDR3 bases: TGTGCCAGCGGCAGGGGCGGCACTGAAGCTTTCTTT. This codes for CASGRGGTEAFF. Full variable domain (remainder filled in from reference TRBV2 and TRBJ1-1): EPEVTQTPSHQVTQMGQEVILRCVPISNHLYFYWYRQILGQKVEFLVSFYNNEISEKSEIFDDQFSVERPDGSNFTLKIRSTKLEDSAMYFCASGRGGTEAFFGQGTRLTVV.

This chain links TRBV9 with TRBJ2-1; tentatively, D is TRBD1 (5 bases). The germline V gene encodes CDR1 SGDLS and CDR2 YYNGEE. V lost 2 bases to trimming and J lost 8 bases, with 11 bases between them. The CDR3 consists of 13 residues. The CDR3 DNA follows: TGTGCCAGCAGCGTCGGCCTCAGGGATGAGCAGTTCTTC. The encoded protein is CASSVGLRDEQFF.

This chain uses TRBV4-1 with TRBJ2-4; 11 bases are a match to TRBD1. The germline V gene encodes CDR1 MGHRA and CDR2 YSYEKL. J lost 8 bases, V lost 3 bases, and 6 bases had no gene match. The CDR3 consists of 15 residues. DNA for the CDR3: TGCGCCAGCAGCCAGTTCCGGGACAGGGGGGACATTCAGTACTTC. As protein: CASSQFRDRGDIQYF.

The V and J genes are TRBV9 and TRBJ2-5, with D possibly TRBD1 on 6 matching bases. CDR1 and CDR2 from the germline V gene are SGDLS and YYNGEE. CDR3 length: 16 residues. V gave up 0 bases and J gave up 7 bases, with 19 bases separating them. CDR3 amino acids: CASSVAAQQGLGTQYF. The CDR3 DNA is TGTGCCAGCAGCGTAGCGGCTCAGCAGGGGTTAGGGACCCAGTACTTC.

This chain uses TRBV4-3 with TRBJ2-1, with D possibly TRBD1 on 6 matching bases. The V and J ends lost 3 bases and 9 bases respectively, with 15 bases between them. CDR1 is LGHNA and CDR2 is YSLEER in the germline V gene. The CDR3 totals 14 residues. The CDR3 nucleotides read TGCGCCAGCAGCCAGATGGGGGCTAGGGTTGAGCAGTTCTTC. Translated, it gives CASSQMGARVEQFF.

The V call is TRBV7-9, the J call TRBJ1-6; no clear D. Deletions cut 1 base from V and 15 bases from J, with 7 bases between. This CDR3 region has 11 residues. The germline CDR1 and CDR2 sequences are SEHNR and FQNEAQ (reference sequence). The CDR3 here is CASSLGARLHF. CDR3 DNA: TGTGCCAGCAGCTTAGGGGCGCGCCTCCACTTT.

This chain links TRBV6-1 with TRBJ2-3, with TRBD2 matching over 8 bases. V trimming: 7 bases; J trimming: 6 bases; junction bases outside the gene matches: 12. The length of the CDR3 is 15 residues. Germline V gene data show CDR1 as MNHNS and CDR2 as SASEGT. This CDR3 reads CASTRTGGFMDTQYF. The CDR3, as DNA: TGTGCCAGCACCCGAACGGGGGGGTTCATGGATACGCAGTATTTT.